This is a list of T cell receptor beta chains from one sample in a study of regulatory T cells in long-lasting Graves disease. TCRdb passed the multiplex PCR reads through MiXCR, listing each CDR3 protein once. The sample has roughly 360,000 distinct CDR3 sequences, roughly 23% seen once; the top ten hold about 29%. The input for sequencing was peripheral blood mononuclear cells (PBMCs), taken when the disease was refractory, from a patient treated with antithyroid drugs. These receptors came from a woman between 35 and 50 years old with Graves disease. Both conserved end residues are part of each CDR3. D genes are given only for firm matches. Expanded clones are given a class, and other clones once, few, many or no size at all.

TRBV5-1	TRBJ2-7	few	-	CASSPGQRVFYEQYF	TGCGCCAGCAGCCCGGGACAGCGGGTTTTCTACGAGCAGTACTTC
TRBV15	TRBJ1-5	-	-	CATSRARGQPQHF	TGTGCCACCAGCAGAGCCAGGGGTCAGCCCCAGCATTTT
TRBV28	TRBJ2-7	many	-	CASSFMGFGYEQYF	TGTGCCAGCAGTTTTATGGGGTTTGGCTACGAGCAGTACTTC
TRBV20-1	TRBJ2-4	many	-	CSASFASDIKNIQYF	TGCAGTGCTAGCTTTGCTAGCGATATCAAAAACATTCAGTACTTC
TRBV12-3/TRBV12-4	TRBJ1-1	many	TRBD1	CASSLSLWDSYEAFF	TGTGCCAGCAGCTTATCCCTTTGGGACAGCTATGAAGCTTTCTTT
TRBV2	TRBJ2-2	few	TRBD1	CASSDYGTENTGELFF	TGTGCCAGCAGTGATTACGGGACAGAGAACACCGGGGAGCTGTTTTTT
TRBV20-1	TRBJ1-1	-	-	CSVGRQNTEAFF	TGCAGTGTTGGACGGCAGAACACTGAAGCTTTCTTT
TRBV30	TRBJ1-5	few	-	CAWEKGTGSNQPQHF	TGTGCCTGGGAAAAGGGAACGGGTAGCAATCAGCCCCAGCATTTT
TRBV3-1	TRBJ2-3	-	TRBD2	CASRRLAGEEDTQYF	TGTGCCAGCAGACGATTAGCGGGAGAGGAGGATACGCAGTATTTT
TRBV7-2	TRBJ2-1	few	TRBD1	CASSLFGTGVHEQFF	TGTGCCAGCAGCTTATTCGGGACAGGGGTCCATGAGCAGTTCTTC
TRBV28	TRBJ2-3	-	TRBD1	CASSFPHLQGPRTDTQYF	TGTGCCAGCAGTTTCCCCCACCTACAGGGGCCTCGCACAGATACGCAGTATTTT
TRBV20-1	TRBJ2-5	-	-	CSARTLVEETQYF	TGCAGTGCTAGAACCTTGGTGGAAGAGACCCAGTACTTC
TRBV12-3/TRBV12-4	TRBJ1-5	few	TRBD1	CASKPGQGAVAQHF	TGTGCCAGCAAACCCGGACAGGGGGCGGTGGCCCAGCATTTT
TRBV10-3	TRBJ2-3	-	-	CAITLGPTDTQYF	TGTGCCATCACCCTCGGGCCCACAGATACGCAGTATTTT
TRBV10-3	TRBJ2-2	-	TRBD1	CAISETSGTGGTGELFF	TGTGCCATCAGTGAGACGTCCGGGACAGGGGGCACCGGGGAGCTGTTTTTT
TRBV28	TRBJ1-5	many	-	CASSPQGGESNQPQHF	TGTGCCAGCAGTCCCCAAGGGGGAGAGAGCAATCAGCCCCAGCATTTT
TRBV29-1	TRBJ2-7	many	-	CSVRGEVYEQYF	TGCAGCGTTCGGGGCGAAGTCTACGAGCAGTACTTC
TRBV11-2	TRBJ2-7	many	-	CASSTPERTYEQYF	TGTGCCAGCAGCACACCAGAGCGGACCTACGAGCAGTACTTC
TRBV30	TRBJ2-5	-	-	CAWRRAVGKTQYF	TGTGCCTGGAGGAGGGCCGTCGGGAAGACCCAGTACTTC
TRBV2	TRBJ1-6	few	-	CASTPGFFGSPLHF	TGTGCCAGCACCCCTGGATTTTTCGGCTCACCCCTCCACTTT
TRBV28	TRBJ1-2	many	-	CASRKQGSANYGYTF	TGTGCCAGCAGGAAACAGGGATCTGCTAACTATGGCTACACCTTC
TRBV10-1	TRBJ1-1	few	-	CASSGEGGTEAFF	TGCGCCAGTTCAGGTGAGGGAGGGACTGAAGCTTTCTTT
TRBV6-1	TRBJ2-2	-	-	CASKGWGRGELFF	TGTGCCAGCAAAGGGTGGGGTAGGGGGGAGCTGTTTTTT
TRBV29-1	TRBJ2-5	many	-	CSVELGAGETQYF	TGCAGCGTTGAACTGGGGGCAGGAGAGACCCAGTACTTC
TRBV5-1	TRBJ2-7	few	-	CASSLGGGRTYEQYF	TGCGCCAGCAGCTTGGGAGGGGGTAGGACTTACGAGCAGTACTTC
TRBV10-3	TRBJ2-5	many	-	CAISESGSSTQETQYF	TGTGCCATCAGTGAGTCGGGTTCGTCTACCCAAGAGACCCAGTACTTC
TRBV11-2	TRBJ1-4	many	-	CASSLGTNEKLFF	TGTGCCAGCAGCTTAGGGACTAATGAAAAACTGTTTTTT
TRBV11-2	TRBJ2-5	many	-	CASSSGTTGTQYF	TGTGCCAGCAGCTCAGGGACGACTGGGACCCAGTACTTC
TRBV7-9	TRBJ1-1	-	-	CASTPGLGGLEAFF	TGTGCCAGCACCCCGGGGTTGGGGGGCCTCGAAGCTTTCTTT